Each of the 25 T cell receptor beta chains below was sequenced from the same sample in a study of tumor and adjacent non-tumor tissue in lung cancer. The template was RNA from unsorted bulk tissue. A modified ARM-PCR protocol with three rounds of nested PCR amplified TCRbeta. Each CDR3 protein gets one entry after TCRdb re-called the multiplex PCR reads with MiXCR. The sample contains some 71,000 distinct CDR3 sequences, 72% of which appear only once. The sample was lung tumor tissue. These receptors all come from a middle-aged woman with non-small cell lung cancer.

This sequence joins TRBV7-3 and TRBJ2-2, with 9 bases that match TRBD1. Looked up from germline, CDR1 is SGHTA and CDR2 is FQGTGA. Germline trimming cut 3 bases from V and 7 bases from J; bases unmatched to any gene: 3. The CDR3 spans 14 residues. The CDR3 protein is CASSLDRGFGELFF. For the CDR3, the DNA is TGTGCCAGCAGCTTGGACAGGGGCTTCGGGGAGCTGTTTTTT.

This clonotype came up once. The chain has TRBV12-3 or TRBV12-4 and TRBJ1-5; possibly TRBD1 for D (6 bases). V lost 4 bases and J lost 15, with 25 bases in between. The CDR3 has 15 residues. CDR3 sequence (DNA): TGTGCCAGCAGTTCCGACAGGATTAGCAATCAGTCACGGCATTTT. It codes for CASSSDRISNQSRHF.

The rearrangement links TRBV5-1 to TRBJ2-5; 9 nucleotides align to TRBD2. CDR1 is SGHRS and CDR2 is YFSETQ in the germline V gene. The CDR3 has 15 residues. The V segment lost 4 bases and the J segment 5 bases; nucleotides outside the gene matches: 9. The CDR3, as DNA: TGCGCCAGCAGCCGAATAGCGGGAGCTTCTGAGACCCAGTACTTC. It yields the protein CASSRIAGASETQYF.

A word on this clonotype: The germline gene is not matched at one end of the junction; a read error may be the cause. V gene TRBV6-1 combines with J gene TRBJ2-2; possible D gene TRBD1, 5 bases. Germline V lookup: CDR1 MNHNS, CDR2 SASEGT. This CDR3 is 16 amino acids long. CDR3 coding DNA: TGTGCCAGCGGTTTTAGGGCCCTCCAAGGGGCCGGTGAGCTGTTTTTT. Translated, it gives CASGFRALQGAGELFF.

In the case of this clonotype: This may stem from a read error, because a much larger clone lies one nucleotide away. This rearrangement joins TRBV6-4 to TRBJ2-3, with 11 bases that match TRBD2. Germline loops: CDR1 MRHNA, CDR2 SNTAGT. The CDR3 is made up of 17 amino acids. The CDR3 here is CASSDSSGGASTDTHYF. The CDR3 coding sequence is TGTGCCAGCAGTGACTCTAGCGGGGGGGCTAGCACAGATACGCATTATTTT.

This clonotype was counted only a few times. The junction and the germline gene differ at one end; a read error may be behind it. The chain links TRBV11-1 to TRBJ2-7, with D tentatively TRBD2 (7 bases). The CDR3 has 17 amino acids. CDR1 is SGHAT, CDR2 FQDESV, per germline (reference sequence). In DNA form, the CDR3 reads TGTGCCACCAGCTTAGCGTACGGGGGGCGACCCGCCTACGAGCAGTACTTC. This codes for CATSLAYGGRPAYEQYF.

The chain couples TRBV11-2 to TRBJ2-3, with D perhaps matching TRBD2 (6 bases). CDR1 is SGHAT, CDR2 FQNNGV, per germline. This CDR3 is built from 17 residues. Trimming pared 1 base from V and 2 bases from J, leaving 16 bases between. CDR3 in amino acids: CASSLVGGEEITDTQYF. CDR3 sequence (DNA): TGTGCCAGCAGCTTAGTTGGTGGGGAGGAAATCACAGATACGCAGTATTTT.

In its sample, this clonotype was seen a few times. V gene TRBV29-1 combines with J gene TRBJ1-2; D is unresolved. Germline lookup yields CDR1 SQVTM and CDR2 ANQGSEA. The ends were cut back, 4 bases at V and 2 bases at J, with 14 bases in the middle. The CDR3 consists of 14 residues. The CDR3 region is CSVVTSDGNYGYTF. For the CDR3, the DNA is TGCAGCGTTGTAACATCGGACGGGAACTATGGCTACACCTTC.

The sample holds one count of this clonotype. This clone may be a read error of a much larger clone one base away. The genes are TRBV28 and TRBJ2-5, with D unclear. In germline, CDR1 is MDHEN, CDR2 SYDVKM. This CDR3 comprises 12 residues. V was shortened by 8 bases and J by 4 bases, with 11 bases between the two germline ends. In nucleotides, the CDR3 is TGTGCCAGCGTTCGGCAGTCAGAGACCCAGTACTTC. Encoded protein: CASVRQSETQYF.

On this clonotype itself: Germline is not matched at one junction end, which may reflect a read error. This chain links TRBV4-1 with TRBJ1-5; D not resolved. From germline, CDR1 is MGHRA and CDR2 YSYEKL. The CDR3 consists of 13 residues. CDR3 sequence: CASSQNVFQSQHF. The CDR3 DNA follows: TGCGCCAGCAGCCAAAATGTGTTTCAGTCCCAGCATTTT.

As for this clonotype: A read error may produce the germline difference seen at one junction end. The chain combines TRBV14 with TRBJ2-1; D may match TRBD1 or TRBD2 (6 bases each). The CDR3 length is 18 residues. Germline loops: CDR1 SGHDN, CDR2 FVKESK. The CDR3 region is CASSLGGRRGSSYYEQFF. In DNA, the CDR3 is TGTGCCAGCAGCCTGGGAGGACGGAGGGGGAGCTCCTACTATGAGCAGTTCTTC.

Notes on this clonotype: A much larger clone differs from this one at a single base, so this may be a read error. A read error is likely, as this CDR3 ends without the conserved phenylalanine or tryptophan. The genes are TRBV13 and TRBJ2-5; 7 nucleotides line up with TRBD2. Unmatched junction bases numbered 3, after V lost 1 base and J lost 4 bases. CDR1 and CDR2 (germline): PRHDT, FYEKMQ (reference sequence). The CDR3 length is 14 residues. The CDR3 loop reads CASSLEAGAETQYL. CDR3 nucleotides: TGTGCCAGCAGCTTAGAGGCGGGAGCAGAGACCCAGTACTTG.

This clonotype was recorded once. No conserved phenylalanine or tryptophan is present at the end of the CDR3, so a read error is the likely explanation. This chain joins TRBV29-1 and TRBJ2-5; 7 bases agree with TRBD2. This CDR3 is built from 11 residues. Germline values: CDR1 SQVTM, CDR2 ANQGSEA. After removal of 7 bases from V and 7 bases from J, the junction contained 6 bases not matched to a gene. The CDR3 DNA follows: TGCAGCGGAGAACGGGAGGCGACCCAGTACATC. Encoded protein: CSGEREATQYI.

Worth noting for this clonotype: A junction end diverges from the germline sequence, so it may reflect a read error. This chain joins TRBV11-3 and TRBJ2-1, with TRBD2 identical over 14 bases. Looked up from germline, CDR1 is SGHNT and CDR2 is YENEEA. The CDR3 is 16 amino acids. CDR3 nucleotide sequence: TGTGCCAGCAGCTTGGAGGGGACTAGCGGGGGTAATAAGCAGTCCTTC. This encodes CASSLEGTSGGNKQSF.

Note on this clonotype: The final CDR3 position lacks the conserved phenylalanine or tryptophan, pointing to a likely read error. The V and J genes are TRBV14 and TRBJ2-3, with D tentatively TRBD2 (6 bases). V gave up 10 bases and J gave up 3 bases, with 17 bases separating them. The germline CDR1 and CDR2 sequences are SGHDN and FVKESK. The CDR3 sequence is 14 residues long. The CDR3 DNA reads as TGTGCCAACGGTGACGGGGGACCGACAGATACGCAGTATCTT. It is translated as CANGDGGPTDTQYL.

Points on this clonotype: Since a much larger clone is just one base distant, this may be a read error. The chain has TRBV20-1 and TRBJ2-3; 11 bases map to TRBD2. Germline V lookup: CDR1 DFQATT, CDR2 SNEGSKA (reference sequence). This CDR3 region has 16 residues. J gave up 4 bases and V 3 bases, and 9 bases lay outside the gene matches. The CDR3 spells CSASETSGAPADTQYF. In DNA, the CDR3 is TGCAGTGCTAGTGAGACTAGCGGGGCACCCGCAGATACGCAGTATTTT.

Worth noting for this clonotype: A much bigger clone sits one base away, suggesting this may be a read error. The V call is TRBV30, the J call TRBJ2-1; D is ambiguous. The CDR3 is made up of 10 amino acids. Germline V gene sequence: CDR1 GTSNPN, CDR2 SVGIG (reference sequence). This CDR3 is CTWGHNEQFF. DNA for the CDR3: TGTACCTGGGGTCACAATGAGCAGTTCTTC. The full variable domain, in which reference TRBV30 and TRBJ2-1 provide the parts outside the CDR3, is SQTIHQWPATLVQPVGSPLSLECTVEGTSNPNLYWYRQAAGRGLQLLFYSVGIGQISSEVPQNLSASRPQDRQFILSSKKLLLSDSGFYLCTWGHNEQFFGPGTRLTVL.

The chain carries TRBV6-1 and TRBJ2-2; D might be TRBD1 (6 bases). Per the germline V gene, CDR1 is MNHNS and CDR2 is SASEGT. V lost 10 bases, J lost 7 bases, and 16 bases lay in between. The CDR3 loop spans 13 amino acids. The CDR3 sequence: CANRHRVGGELFF. Written as DNA, the CDR3 is TGTGCCAACAGGCACAGGGTGGGCGGGGAGCTGTTTTTT.

With respect to this clonotype: At one end, the junction sequence differs from germline, possibly due to a read error. The chain uses TRBV5-1 and TRBJ2-1; 9 positions agree with TRBD1. The CDR3 is made up of 15 amino acids. The V gene's germline CDR1 is SGHRS and CDR2 YFSETQ. DNA for the CDR3: TGCGCAAGCAGATCCGGGACAGGGACGGCTAATGAGCTGTTCTTC. The encoded protein is CASRSGTGTANELFF.

A word on this clonotype: At one boundary the junction diverges from the germline segment, which might be a read error. V gene TRBV10-3 combines with J gene TRBJ2-1, with 10 bases matching TRBD1. The CDR3 covers 15 residues. Germline V lookup: CDR1 ENHRY, CDR2 SYGVKD. DNA of the CDR3: TGTGCCATAGGGTCTGGGGGACAGGGGAGTAAAGAGCGGTTCTTC. Its translation: CAIGSGGQGSKERFF.

Points on this clonotype: The conserved phenylalanine or tryptophan normally closing the CDR3 is absent here, so this likely arose from a read error. Because the CDR3's place on the DNA is in doubt, the DNA is left out and the CDR3 is given as listed by TCRdb. The chain links TRBV12-3 or TRBV12-4 to TRBJ1-2; the D call in the table, TRBD1, was not verified against the DNA. The CDR3 adds up to 15 amino acids, both ends counted. CDR3: CASSPRGKGPYGYIL.

This clonotype rates as large. V is TRBV11-3 and J is TRBJ1-4, with a weak D call TRBD1 (5 bases). Germline lookup yields CDR1 SGHNT and CDR2 YENEEA. The V gene lost 6 bases and the J gene lost 7 bases, with 15 bases spanning the gap. The CDR3 runs 14 residues. The CDR3 region is CASRAGAGPEKLFF. The CDR3 DNA follows: TGTGCCAGCAGAGCCGGGGCAGGGCCTGAAAAACTGTTTTTT.

This clonotype was picked up many times. The chain joins TRBV11-2 to TRBJ2-7, with 7 positions matching TRBD1. Unmatched junction bases numbered 4, after V lost 5 bases and J lost 0 bases. This CDR3 is 14 amino acids long. Germline-derived CDR1 and CDR2 are SGHAT and FQNNGV. The CDR3 nucleotides read TGTGCCAGCAGCCTGCGACAGGGCTCCTACGAGCAGTACTTC. It yields the protein CASSLRQGSYEQYF.

Comments on this clonotype: The junction does not match germline at one end; this may be a read error. V and J are TRBV6-2 or TRBV6-3 and TRBJ2-3; D is undetermined. CDR1 and CDR2 from the germline V gene are MNHEY and SVGEGT. The CDR3 is 12 amino acids. The CDR3 nucleotides read TGTGCCAGCACTTACAACCGAGATACGCAGTATTTT. Residues: CASTYNRDTQYF.

Concerning this clonotype: One end of the junction varies from germline; a read error may be responsible. V usage is TRBV6-5 and J usage is TRBJ1-3; no definite D call. The CDR3 covers 14 residues. The germline V gene encodes CDR1 MNHEY and CDR2 SVGAGI. The CDR3 spells CPSSYRGHGNTIYF. The CDR3 DNA is TGTCCCAGCAGTTACCGGGGTCATGGAAACACCATATACTTT.